The entry below describes one T cell receptor (beta chain). This specimen belongs to a study of blood T cells in healthy people across ages. A J-beta primer mix and a sample-barcoded 5' primer were used in a second PCR of roughly 6 to 11 cycles. From the 5' RACE reads, TCRdb called clonotypes with MiXCR, one entry per CDR3 protein. The table lists roughly 1.5 million distinct CDR3 sequences, approximately 42% of them singletons. This CDR3 has 8 amino acids. Researchers isolated at least 6.5 million PBMCs per sample. Material for sequencing was blood. The clonotype was recovered from a woman between 18 and 29 years old in good health. This sequence joins TRBV21-1 and TRBJ2-7. TRBV21-1 is assigned pseudogene status. CDR3 protein: CAPVEQYF. The CDR3 bases are TGTGCCCCCGTCGAGCAGTACTTC.